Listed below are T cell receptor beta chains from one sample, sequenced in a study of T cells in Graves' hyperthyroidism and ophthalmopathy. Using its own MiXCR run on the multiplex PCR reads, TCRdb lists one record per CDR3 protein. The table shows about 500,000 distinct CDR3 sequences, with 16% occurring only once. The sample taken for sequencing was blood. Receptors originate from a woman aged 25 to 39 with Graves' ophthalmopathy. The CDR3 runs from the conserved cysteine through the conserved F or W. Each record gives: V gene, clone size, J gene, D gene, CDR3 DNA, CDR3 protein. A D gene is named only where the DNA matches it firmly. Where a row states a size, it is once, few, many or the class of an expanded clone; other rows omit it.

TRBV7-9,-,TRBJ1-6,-,TGTGCCAGCAGCTTAGGTCCTAGCTCCTATAATTCACCCCTCCACTTT,CASSLGPSSYNSPLHF
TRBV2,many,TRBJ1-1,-,TGTGCCAGCAGTGCCGACTTCCGCGACACTGAAGCTTTCTTT,CASSADFRDTEAFF
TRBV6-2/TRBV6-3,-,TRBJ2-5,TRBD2,TGTGCCAGCAGTTACTTTGGGACTAGCGGGATGAGTCAAGAGACCCAGTACTTC,CASSYFGTSGMSQETQYF
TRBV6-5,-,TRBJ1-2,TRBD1,TGTGCCAGCAGTTACTCGGGACAGGGGGCTTACACCTTC,CASSYSGQGAYTF
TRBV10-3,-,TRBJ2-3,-,TGTGCCATCAAAAGAGAAACAGAGACAGATACGCAGTATTTT,CAIKRETETDTQYF
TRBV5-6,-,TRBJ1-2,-,TGTGCCAGCAGCTTTTCCCGGGTACAGGGCTACACCTTC,CASSFSRVQGYTF
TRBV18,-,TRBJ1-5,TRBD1,TGTGCCAGCTCACCACAGAGACAGGGGGCATATCAGCCCCAGCATTTT,CASSPQRQGAYQPQHF
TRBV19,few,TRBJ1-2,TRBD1,TGTGCCAGTAGGACTGAGGACAGGGTGAGCTACACCTTC,CASRTEDRVSYTF
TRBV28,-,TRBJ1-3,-,TGTGCCAGCAGTCTGGAATTTGGAAACACCATATATTTT,CASSLEFGNTIYF
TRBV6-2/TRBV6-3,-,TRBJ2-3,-,TGTGCCAGCATGGATGGAGCTAGCACAGATACGCAGTATTTT,CASMDGASTDTQYF
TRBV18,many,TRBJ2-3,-,TGTGCCAGCTCACCGGAGGGGGATACGCAGTATTTT,CASSPEGDTQYF
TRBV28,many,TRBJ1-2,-,TGTGCCAGCAGTTTTGAAGGGCTCAACTATGGCTACACCTTC,CASSFEGLNYGYTF
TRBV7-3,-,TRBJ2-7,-,TGTGCCAGCAGTTACAGAGGGCCTACGGACGAGCAGTACTTC,CASSYRGPTDEQYF
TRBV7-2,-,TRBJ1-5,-,TGTGCCAGCAGCTTCCCTGGAGGGCCCCAGCATTTT,CASSFPGGPQHF
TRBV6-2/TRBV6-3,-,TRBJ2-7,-,TGTGCCAGCAGTCCCATTTGGGACACCTTGTACGAGCAGTACTTC,CASSPIWDTLYEQYF
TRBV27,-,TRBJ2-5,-,TGTGCCAGCAGCCGAATAGGGCCCCAAGAGACCCAGTACTTC,CASSRIGPQETQYF
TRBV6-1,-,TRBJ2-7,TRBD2,TGTGCCAGCAGCCTAGGACTAGCGGAGGTCTACGAGCAGTACTTC,CASSLGLAEVYEQYF
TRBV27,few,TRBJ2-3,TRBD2,TGTGCCAGCAGCGGCGGGACTAGCGTCACAGATACGCAGTATTTT,CASSGGTSVTDTQYF